The 25 T cell receptor delta chains below were found in one sample sequenced in a study of gamma-delta chains in newborns, infants, children. TCRdb applied CATT to the reads for clone calling. Of roughly 9,900 delta-chain clones in the sample, approximately 9.5% were seen once. The specimen sequenced was blood. The receptors originated from a child who was a newborn, infant or young child, either healthy, febrile or measles-vaccinated (not recorded which).

This chain joins TRDV2 and TRDJ1, with TRDD3 matching over 13 bases. The CDR3 totals 18 residues. V was clipped by 4 bases and J by 4 bases; unmatched bases: 14. Germline V lookup: CDR1 GEAIGNYY, CDR2 EKD. The CDR3 loop reads CACESLLLGDTPSDKLIF. CDR3 bases: TGTGCCTGTGAGTCCCTTTTACTGGGGGATACGCCAAGCGATAAACTCATCTTT.

Worth noting for this clone: A read error may explain this, as a much larger clone is one base away. The sample holds other DNA sequences that translate to the same CDR3. The gene calls are TRDV2 and TRDJ2, with a tentative D call TRDD3 (6 bases). The CDR3 length is 16 residues. Looked up from germline, CDR1 is GEAIGNYY and CDR2 is EKD. Trimming removed 0 bases from V and 5 bases from J, with 15 bases in between. The CDR3 protein is CACDTVGGYATAQLFF. The CDR3, as DNA: TGTGCCTGTGACACCGTGGGGGGGTACGCTACAGCACAACTCTTCTTT.

Regarding this clone: TCRdb's listed protein matches a much larger clone and diverges from this DNA's translation at residue 14, likely through a read error; the protein shown comes from the DNA. This chain connects TRDV2 to TRDJ1; 8 bases match TRDD3. The CDR3 has 15 amino acids. The germline V gene encodes CDR1 GEAIGNYY and CDR2 EKD. The CDR3 DNA is TGTGCCTGTGACCCCCTGCTGGGGGACACCGATAAACTCACCTTT. Translated, it gives CACDPLLGDTDKLTF.

This clone was found a few times. Other DNA sequences of this sample code for an identical CDR3. The chain has TRDV2 and TRDJ3; TRDD3 matches 8 bases. CDR1 is GEAIGNYY and CDR2 is EKD in the germline V gene. CDR3 length: 18 amino acids. The V segment lost 0 bases and the J segment 1 base; nucleotides outside the gene matches: 4. The DNA for the CDR3 is TGTGCCTGTGACACCGCTGGGGGAAGGTCCTGGGACACCCGACAGATGTTTTTC. Its translation: CACDTAGGRSWDTRQMFF.

This clone came up a few times. The chain uses TRDV2 and TRDJ2, with TRDD3 identical over 8 bases. Germline values: CDR1 GEAIGNYY, CDR2 EKD. The junction had 1 base not matched to a gene; V was cut back by 5 bases and J by 3 bases. The CDR3 contains 13 residues. Written as DNA, the CDR3 is TGTGCCTGTGTGGGGATACTGACAGCACAACTCTTCTTT. Amino acids: CACVGILTAQLFF.

This clone was recorded once. The chain uses TRDV2 and TRDJ3, with 13 bases fitting TRDD3. Germline loops: CDR1 GEAIGNYY, CDR2 EKD. The V gene end was trimmed by 1 base and the J gene end by 0 bases; junction bases not matched to a gene: 5. The CDR3 loop spans 20 amino acids. CDR3 nucleotides: TGTGCCTGTGACACTGGTACTGGGGGATACGGCTCCTGGGACACCCGACAGATGTTTTTC. Translation gives CACDTGTGGYGSWDTRQMFF.

The rearrangement uses TRDV2 and TRDJ1; TRDD3 agrees at 11 bases. V trimming: 3 bases; J trimming: 10 bases; junction bases outside the gene matches: 18. In germline, CDR1 is GEAIGNYY, CDR2 EKD. CDR3 length equals 17 residues. The CDR3 nucleotides are TGTGCCTGTGACCCTCTCCTGGGGGATACCAACGCCGGTAGACTCATCTTT. This sequence encodes CACDPLLGDTNAGRLIF.

This sequence joins TRDV2 and TRDJ1; the D is unclear. The CDR3 is 14 residues long. V was clipped by 1 base and J by 3 bases, with 11 bases between them. CDR1 and CDR2 from the germline V gene are GEAIGNYY and EKD. The CDR3 DNA sequence: TGTGCCTGTGACACGATATCCCGGGCCGATAAACTCATCTTT. Amino acid sequence: CACDTISRADKLIF.

The rearrangement joins TRDV2 to TRDJ3; the D is unclear. Trimming left V 4 bases short and J 1 base short, with 13 bases between. From germline, CDR1 is GEAIGNYY and CDR2 EKD. The CDR3 runs 17 residues. This CDR3 is CACDHAGASWDTRQMFF. The CDR3 region has the DNA TGTGCCTGTGATCACGCCGGGGCGTCCTGGGACACCCGACAGATGTTTTTC.

Only a few counts were recorded for this clone. TCRdb's protein and the DNA translation differ at residue 8; the protein here comes from the DNA. V is TRDV2 and J is TRDJ3; D remains ambiguous. The V end was cut by 0 bases, the J end by 0 bases, with 14 bases between. Looked up from germline, CDR1 is GEAIGNYY and CDR2 is EKD. The CDR3 has 19 amino acids. The chain's CDR3 is CACDTPGSASSWDTRQMFF. As DNA, the CDR3 is TGTGCCTGTGACACCCCGGGGTCGGCTAGCTCCTGGGACACCCGACAGATGTTTTTC.

The V call is TRAV29/DV5, the J call TRDJ1; 11 bases align to TRDD3. Germline CDR1 NSMFDY, CDR2 ISSIKDK. The CDR3 extends over 21 amino acids. Trimming removed 0 bases from V and 0 bases from J; junction bases left unmatched: 19. The CDR3 is CAASALSTGGYDRMYTDKLIF. As DNA, the CDR3 is TGTGCAGCAAGCGCCCTGAGTACTGGGGGATATGACAGAATGTACACCGATAAACTCATCTTT.

This clone was detected only a few times. V and J are TRDV2 and TRDJ3; 11 positions match TRDD3. Trimming took 2 bases from V and 0 from J; bases not matched to a gene: 8. Germline V CDR1 and CDR2: GEAIGNYY, EKD. The CDR3 sequence is 20 residues long. The CDR3 sequence: CACDKVLGDISSWDTRQMFF. CDR3 coding DNA: TGTGCCTGTGACAAAGTACTGGGGGATATAAGCTCCTGGGACACCCGACAGATGTTTTTC.

To note about this clone: Additional DNA sequences in this sample encode the identical CDR3. The genes are TRDV2 and TRDJ3; 13 bases line up with TRDD3. Germline CDR1 is GEAIGNYY and CDR2 is EKD. This CDR3 has 20 amino acids. V lost 3 bases, J lost 0 bases, and 7 bases stayed unmatched. CDR3 nucleotides: TGTGCCTGTGACGTACTGGGGGATACGCGCAGCTCCTGGGACACCCGACAGATGTTTTTC. Its translation: CACDVLGDTRSSWDTRQMFF.

Turning to this clone: A much larger clone differs by one base, so this may be a read error. The chain joins TRDV2 to TRDJ1; no firm D call. CDR3 size: 16 residues. V was pared by 3 bases and J by 0 bases, with 16 bases between. Germline V gene sequence: CDR1 GEAIGNYY, CDR2 EKD. The CDR3 spells CACDQVNRTDTDKLIF. The CDR3 bases are TGTGCCTGTGACCAAGTTAACCGGACGGACACCGATAAACTCATCTTT.

The chain links TRDV2 to TRDJ3; TRDD3 is a possible D gene (5 bases). The CDR3 has 20 residues. Trimming stripped 0 bases from V and 0 bases from J, with 17 bases between. The germline CDR1 and CDR2 sequences are GEAIGNYY and EKD. The CDR3: CACDTVLRGASSWDTRQMFF. DNA of the CDR3: TGTGCCTGTGACACCGTTCTGAGGGGGGCCAGCTCCTGGGACACCCGACAGATGTTTTTC.

V usage is TRDV1 and J usage is TRDJ1; TRDD3 matches at 10 bases. The CDR3 totals 19 residues. Germline loops: CDR1 TSWWSYY, CDR2 QGS. V shed 4 bases, J shed 3 bases, and the junction held 17 bases outside the gene matches. Written as DNA, the CDR3 is TGTGCTCTTGGGGGCATCCTACGAAGGGGGATACGGGCTGCCGATAAACTCATCTTT. This translates into CALGGILRRGIRAADKLIF.

Regarding this clone: The junction departs from germline at one end; a sequencing error may be responsible. The chain uses TRDV1 and TRDJ1, with D possibly being TRDD2 or TRDD3 (7 bases each). The CDR3 has 25 residues. Looked up from germline, CDR1 is TSWWSYY and CDR2 is QGS. The CDR3 protein is CALGEWGWLQAFLGRAGGYTDKLIF. The CDR3 DNA reads as TGTGCCCTTGGGGAATGGGGCTGGTTGCAGGCCTTCCTTGGAAGGGCTGGGGGTTACACCGATAAACTCATCTTT.

This clone showed up just a few times. The J gene is TRDJ1, the V gene TRDV2; a possible D gene is TRDD3 (6 bases). The germline V and J ends were trimmed by 0 bases and 3 bases, with 34 bases remaining between them. The germline V gene encodes CDR1 GEAIGNYY and CDR2 EKD. The CDR3 has 22 amino acids. DNA of the CDR3: TGTGCCTGTGACACCGGAAGGCTGGGGACCGGGCCTCTGATGCCCGGGGCCGATAAACTCATCTTT. Translating it yields CACDTGRLGTGPLMPGADKLIF.

This clone has only a few counts. The chain combines TRDV2 with TRDJ3, with TRDD3 matching 9 bases. Germline V gene lookup returns CDR1 GEAIGNYY and CDR2 EKD. This CDR3 spans 19 amino acids. Unmatched junction bases numbered 7, after V lost 2 bases and J lost 0 bases. The DNA for the CDR3 is TGTGCCTGTGACAAATTGGACTGGGGGAGCTCCTGGGACACCCGACAGATGTTTTTC. Translation gives CACDKLDWGSSWDTRQMFF.

Only a few counts were recorded for this clone. The CDR3, as DNA: TGTGCCTGTGACACCGGGGGGATAAGAGGCTCCTGGGACACCCGACAGATGTTTTTC. Encoded protein: CACDTGGIRGSWDTRQMFF. The gene calls are TRDV2 and TRDJ3; 8 bases align to TRDD3. The V segment lost 0 bases and the J segment 0 bases; nucleotides outside the gene matches: 6. In germline, CDR1 is GEAIGNYY, CDR2 EKD. The CDR3 extends over 19 amino acids.

This clone has only a few counts. The chain is built from TRDV2 and TRDJ3; the match to TRDD3 covers 8 bases. Germline values: CDR1 GEAIGNYY, CDR2 EKD. The CDR3 length is 20 residues. With 0 bases clipped from V and 0 bases from J, the junction kept 9 bases outside the gene matches. DNA for the CDR3: TGTGCCTGTGACACCGGAGACTGGGGGGCGAGCTCCTGGGACACCCGACAGATGTTTTTC. As protein: CACDTGDWGASSWDTRQMFF.

Details on this clone: Being one base from a much bigger clone, this may be a read error. The chain employs TRDV2 and TRDJ3; 8 positions agree with TRDD3. From germline, CDR1 is GEAIGNYY and CDR2 EKD. This CDR3 has 21 residues. CDR3 region: CACGTGLLGGLPSWDTRQMFF. CDR3 bases: TGTGCCTGTGGCACCGGGTTACTGGGGGGCCTTCCCTCCTGGGACACCCGACAGATGTTTTTC.

The gene calls are TRDV2 and TRDJ1, with 13 nucleotides matching TRDD3. Germline-derived CDR1 and CDR2 are GEAIGNYY and EKD. With 3 bases clipped from V and 3 bases from J, the junction kept 9 bases outside the gene matches. The CDR3 contains 17 residues. CDR3 loop: CACDALTGGYAPDKLIF. The DNA of the CDR3 is TGTGCCTGTGACGCTCTTACTGGGGGATACGCACCCGATAAACTCATCTTT.

This clone was observed a few times. A much larger clone differs by one base, so this may be a read error. J is TRDJ1 and V is TRDV2; D perhaps matches TRDD3 (6 bases). Deletions cut 2 bases from V and 1 base from J, with 10 bases between. The CDR3 has 14 residues. Germline CDR1 GEAIGNYY, CDR2 EKD. This CDR3 reads CACDRLGATDKLIF. DNA of the CDR3: TGTGCCTGTGACAGATTGGGGGCCACCGATAAACTCATCTTT.

In its sample, this clone was seen a few times. The CDR3 sequence: CACDRMGDLGSWDTRQMFF. The DNA for the CDR3 is TGTGCCTGTGACAGAATGGGGGATCTGGGCTCCTGGGACACCCGACAGATGTTTTTC. The chain uses TRDV2 and TRDJ3; 8 bases agree with TRDD3. Germline trimming cut 2 bases from V and 0 bases from J; bases unmatched to any gene: 8. Germline V gene lookup returns CDR1 GEAIGNYY and CDR2 EKD. The CDR3 has 19 amino acids.